Listed below are T cell receptor beta chains from one sample, sequenced in a study of CXCR3 chemokines and chemotherapy response in bladder cancer. TCRdb reprocessed the PCR reads via MiXCR and lists one record per CDR3 protein. The sample shows about 1,100 distinct CDR3 sequences, 15% to 20% of them seen only once. Sampling was carried out from a patient whose treatment included neoadjuvant chemotherapy. Receptors were obtained from a human donor with bladder cancer that responded to neoadjuvant chemotherapy. Both conserved end residues are part of each CDR3. The order of the fields is clone size, V gene, D gene, J gene, CDR3 DNA, CDR3 protein. D genes are given only for firm matches. The size of a clone is reported for some rows only, either as once, few or many, or as a class for expanded clones.

>many|TRBV12-3/TRBV12-4|TRBD2|TRBJ2-7
TGTGCCAGCACCCACTCTAGCGGGTCCTCCTACGAGCAGTACTTC
CASTHSSGSSYEQYF
>medium-sized|TRBV9|TRBD1|TRBJ1-1
TGTGCCAGCAGCGACGGGACAGGGGGCACTGAAGCTTTCTTT
CASSDGTGGTEAFF
>medium-sized|TRBV29-1|NA|TRBJ2-2
TGCAGCGTGGCGCCGGGTGGCACCGGGGAGCTGTTTTTT
CSVAPGGTGELFF
>NA|TRBV4-1|TRBD2|TRBJ2-5
TGCGCCAGCAGCCAAGATAGCGCTAGCGGAGATGGCCAAGAGACCCAGTACTTC
CASSQDSASGDGQETQYF
>once|TRBV6-6|NA|TRBJ2-7
TGTGCCAGCAGTTACCGAGCTAAGGCGCTAGACTACGAGCAGTACTTC
CASSYRAKALDYEQYF
>few|TRBV4-1|NA|TRBJ2-7
TGCGCCAGCAGCCAAGGGGGACACTACGAGCAGTACTTC
CASSQGGHYEQYF
>few|TRBV20-1|NA|TRBJ2-5
TGCAGTGCCACGCTCGACGGAGCGACCCAAGAGACCCAGTACTTC
CSATLDGATQETQYF
>medium-sized|TRBV30|TRBD1|TRBJ1-2
TGTGCCGCCGACAGGGCCAACTATGGCTACACCTTC
CAADRANYGYTF
>few|TRBV28|TRBD1|TRBJ2-7
TGTGCAATCGGGACAGGTAGCTCCTACGAGCAGTACTTC
CAIGTGSSYEQYF
>NA|TRBV20-1|NA|TRBJ1-4
TGCAGTGCTAGACCTTCTGACGGTTTAAGGGGGAAAAAACTGTTTTTT
CSARPSDGLRGKKLFF
>medium-sized|TRBV19|TRBD2|TRBJ2-7
TGTGCCAGTAGTCCGCTAGCGGGGGCCTACGAGCAGTACTTC
CASSPLAGAYEQYF
>many|TRBV6-2/TRBV6-3|NA|TRBJ2-5
TGTGCCACCTCCGCCCCGGGGGACCCACAAGAGACCCAGTACTTC
CATSAPGDPQETQYF
>large|TRBV19|TRBD2|TRBJ2-7
TGTGCCAGTAGTATAGTAGGACCGGGACTAGCGGGCCACGAGCAGTACTTC
CASSIVGPGLAGHEQYF